This TCR beta chain was observed in a study of CD8 T cells in ankylosing spondylitis. Study conclusions and caveats: Apparently characteristic of ankylosing spondylitis blood was a TCR beta motif (about 8 highly homologous variants).

V lost 3 bases and J 0 bases, leaving 9 bases between the germline ends. Germline loops: CDR1 MNHEY, CDR2 SVGEGT. This CDR3 comprises 15 residues. In regard to this clonotype: Its matching antigen is unknown.

TCRdb recomputed calls from the 5' RACE reads with MiXCR, one row per CDR3 protein. In the table there are some 700,000 distinct CDR3 sequences, under 20% of which are singletons. This chain joins TRBV6-2 or TRBV6-3 and TRBJ2-1; D not certain. This receptor was identified in a male donor with ankylosing spondylitis. Material for sequencing was blood, either unsorted or a sorted T cell fraction (not recorded which). CDR3 DNA sequence: TGTGCCAGCAGTTATCCAAAAAGCTCCTACAATGAGCAGTTCTTC. This codes for CASSYPKSSYNEQFF.